These 10 T cell receptor beta chains were all obtained from the same sample, sequenced in a study of blood T cell repertoires in COVID-19. Sequenced by immunoSEQ multiplex PCR; TCRdb stores in-frame clones only, minus some. The table has around 280,000 clones, around nine tenths seen once. Input material: PBMCs or T cells enriched from blood (not recorded which). The receptor source for this set is a woman between 35 and 50 years old who had recovered from COVID-19.

This chain links TRBV7-2 with TRBJ1-6; 7 positions match TRBD1. Germline values: CDR1 SGHTA, CDR2 FQGNSA. Trimming cost V 0 bases and J 10 bases; bases outside gene matches: 9. The CDR3 extends over 16 amino acids. As DNA, the CDR3 is TGTGCCAGCAGCTTAGCGGGGCAGGGGGTCCACTCACCCCTCCACTTT. Residues: CASSLAGQGVHSPLHF.

The rearrangement links TRBV4-3 to TRBJ1-2; TRBD1 agrees at 8 bases. The V and J ends lost 4 bases and 4 bases, in that order; junction bases with no gene match: 8. This CDR3 has 15 amino acids. From germline, CDR1 is LGHNA and CDR2 YSLEER. The CDR3 bases are TGCGCCAGCAGCCGAGAGGGACAGGCCCGCTATGGCTACACCTTC. Its protein is CASSREGQARYGYTF.

The V and J genes are TRBV4-3 and TRBJ2-5, with 15 positions matching TRBD2. With V trimmed by 1 base and J by 10 bases, 1 base remained unmatched. Looked up from germline, CDR1 is LGHNA and CDR2 is YSLEER. The CDR3 covers 14 residues. DNA for the CDR3: TGCGCCAGCAGCCAAGGGACTAGCGGGAGGGTCCAGTACTTC. Amino acids: CASSQGTSGRVQYF.

The gene calls are TRBV5-1 and TRBJ1-4, with a weak D call TRBD1 (5 bases). Per the germline V gene, CDR1 is SGHRS and CDR2 is YFSETQ. The CDR3 contains 15 residues. The V and J ends lost 0 bases and 8 bases respectively, with 14 bases between them. CDR3 in DNA: TGCGCCAGCAGCTTGGCTGACAGAGCTAGGGAAAAACTGTTTTTT. This codes for CASSLADRAREKLFF.

V is TRBV5-5 and J is TRBJ1-5; TRBD1 aligns across 9 bases. This CDR3 spans 15 amino acids. Germline assignment: CDR1 SGHKS and CDR2 YYEKEE (reference sequence). The trim removed 4 bases at V and 5 bases at J, leaving 7 bases unmatched. The CDR3, as DNA: TGTGCCAGCAGCGTGACCGGGACAGGGCATCAGCCCCAGCATTTT. Amino acids: CASSVTGTGHQPQHF.

The chain couples TRBV7-9 to TRBJ1-4; 9 positions agree with TRBD1. Germline V gene data show CDR1 as SEHNR and CDR2 as FQNEAQ (reference sequence). Unmatched junction bases numbered 8, after V lost 5 bases and J lost 1 base. CDR3 size: 17 residues. CDR3 region: CASSPRTGVGTNEKLFF. For the CDR3, the DNA is TGTGCCAGCAGCCCCCGGACAGGGGTTGGAACTAATGAAAAACTGTTTTTT.

This clone showed up just once. This rearrangement joins TRBV15 to TRBJ2-6, with 7 bases that match TRBD2. The CDR3 extends over 18 amino acids. Losses at the gene ends were 4 bases for V and 0 bases for J; bases not matched to a gene: 9. Germline assignment: CDR1 LNHNV and CDR2 YYDKDF (reference sequence). DNA of the CDR3: TGTGCCACCAGCACGCGGGAGACCAAACACTCTGGGGCCAACGTCCTGACTTTC. As protein: CATSTRETKHSGANVLTF. The variable domain in full, with the rest retrieved from reference TRBV15 and TRBJ2-6, is DAMVIQNPRYQVTQFGKPVTLSCSQTLNHNVMYWYQQKSSQAPKLLFHYYDKDFNNEADTPDNFQSRRPNTSFCFLDIRSPGLGDTAMYLCATSTRETKHSGANVLTFGAGSRLTVL.

In this sample, this clone turned up a few times. The chain carries TRBV4-3 and TRBJ1-1; D ambiguous. Germline assignment: CDR1 LGHNA and CDR2 YSLEER. CDR3 length: 15 amino acids. The V and J ends lost 1 base and 4 bases respectively, with 13 bases between them. CDR3 sequence reads: CASSQVGRGATEAFF. CDR3 nucleotides: TGCGCCAGCAGCCAAGTTGGACGGGGAGCCACTGAAGCTTTCTTT.

The chain joins TRBV4-3 to TRBJ1-2; 7 positions agree with TRBD1. After removal of 4 bases from V and 1 base from J, the junction contained 6 bases not matched to a gene. CDR3 length: 15 amino acids. CDR1 and CDR2 (germline): LGHNA, YSLEER. CDR3 DNA: TGCGCCAGCAGCCCTGGGACAGCCAATAACTATGGCTACACCTTC. This encodes CASSPGTANNYGYTF.

The V call is TRBV18, the J call TRBJ1-6; D uncertain. CDR1 KGHSH and CDR2 LQKENI come from the germline V gene. The CDR3 totals 14 residues. V lost 3 bases to trimming and J lost 9 bases, with 12 bases between them. The CDR3 loop is CASSPTKLGSPLHF. The CDR3 DNA reads as TGTGCCAGCTCACCGACAAAACTAGGTTCACCCCTCCACTTT. The variable domain in full, completed from reference TRBV18 and TRBJ1-6, reads NAGVMQNPRHLVRRRGQEARLRCSPMKGHSHVYWYRQLPEEGLKFMVYLQKENIIDESGMPKERFSAEFPKEGPSILRIQQVVRGDSAAYFCASSPTKLGSPLHFGNGTRLTVT.